The rows below give T cell receptor beta chains drawn from one sample of a study of T cell repertoires in cytomegalovirus infection. Antigen specificity for these receptors is unknown. TCRdb passed the reads through MiXCR, listing each CDR3 protein once. The data hold roughly 800,000 distinct CDR3 sequences, with approximately 32% observed a single time. This material consisted of cultured CD8+ T cells from PBMCs, taken from culture after CMV antigen stimulation. Receptors originate from a human donor in good health (CMV status not recorded). Some clones in this sample may be carry-over from other donors' samples. CDR3s include the opening cysteine and the closing phenylalanine or tryptophan.

j_gene | v_gene | CDR3aa
TRBJ2-3 | TRBV7-9 | CASSWKLGDTQYF
TRBJ2-1 | TRBV7-6 | CASSSGQYEQFF
TRBJ1-6 | TRBV10-3 | CAPPSRKKGRGRERSSYNSPLHF
TRBJ1-2 | TRBV7-2 | CASRTAWDLRSGYTF
TRBJ2-4 | TRBV5-3 | CASSSPGPRTRNIQYF
TRBJ2-2 | TRBV28 | CATLGGANTGELFF
TRBJ1-3 | TRBV4-1 | CASSQDTVGDRLGNTIYF
TRBJ2-1 | TRBV6-5 | CASSNGEAGKIYNEQFF
TRBJ2-7 | TRBV4-1 | CASSPRGQGSGEQYF
TRBJ2-1 | TRBV2 | CASSDLGGAYNEQFF
TRBJ1-1 | TRBV12-3/TRBV12-4 | CASSPGDGNTEAFF
TRBJ2-3 | TRBV13 | CASSLHPDTQYF
TRBJ2-5 | TRBV6-2/TRBV6-3 | CASSWTSSQETQYF
TRBJ2-1 | TRBV6-2/TRBV6-3 | CASSYLLTGAIYNEQFF
TRBJ1-1 | TRBV7-8 | CASSSIQNTEAFF
TRBJ1-2 | TRBV9 | CASRGHRRDYGYTF
TRBJ2-1 | TRBV11-3 | CASSSLRSSYNEQFF
TRBJ2-1 | TRBV7-9 | CASRTTGRTLYNEQFF
TRBJ2-1 | TRBV4-1 | CASSQEQGIHNEQFF
TRBJ2-5 | TRBV20-1 | CSAPGTSGGPQETQYF
TRBJ2-1 | TRBV6-6 | CASSYDAGGVRDNEQFF
TRBJ1-1 | TRBV15 | CATSTGQSNTEAFF
TRBJ2-5 | TRBV7-8 | CASSLIPPQYF
TRBJ1-5 | TRBV27 | CASSRRGANQPQHF